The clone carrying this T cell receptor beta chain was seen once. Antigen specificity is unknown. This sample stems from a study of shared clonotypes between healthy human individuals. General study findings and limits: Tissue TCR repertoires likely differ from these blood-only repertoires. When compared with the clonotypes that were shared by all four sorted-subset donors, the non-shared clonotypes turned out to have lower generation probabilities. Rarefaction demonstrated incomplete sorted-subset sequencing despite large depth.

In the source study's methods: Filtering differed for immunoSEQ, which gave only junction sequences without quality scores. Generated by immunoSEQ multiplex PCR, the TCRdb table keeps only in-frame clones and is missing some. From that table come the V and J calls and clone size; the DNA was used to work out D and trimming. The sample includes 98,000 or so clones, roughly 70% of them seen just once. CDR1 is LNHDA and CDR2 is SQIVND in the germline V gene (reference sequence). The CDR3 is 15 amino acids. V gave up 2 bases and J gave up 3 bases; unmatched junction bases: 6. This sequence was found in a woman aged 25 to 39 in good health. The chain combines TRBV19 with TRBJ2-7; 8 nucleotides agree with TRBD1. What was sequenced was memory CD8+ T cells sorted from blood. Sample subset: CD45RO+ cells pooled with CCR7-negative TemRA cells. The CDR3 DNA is TGTGCCAGTAGTATACGACAGGGGACCGGCTACGAGCAGTACTTC. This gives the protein CASSIRQGTGYEQYF.